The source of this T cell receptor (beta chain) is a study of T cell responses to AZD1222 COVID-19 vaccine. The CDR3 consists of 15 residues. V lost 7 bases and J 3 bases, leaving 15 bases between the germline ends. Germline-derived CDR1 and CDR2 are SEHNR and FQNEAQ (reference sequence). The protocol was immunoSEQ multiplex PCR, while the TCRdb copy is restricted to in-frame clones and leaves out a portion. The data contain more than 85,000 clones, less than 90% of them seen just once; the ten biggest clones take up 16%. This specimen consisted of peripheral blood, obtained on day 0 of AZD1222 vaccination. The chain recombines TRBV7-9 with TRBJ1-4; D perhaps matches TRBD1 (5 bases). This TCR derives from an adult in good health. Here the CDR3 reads CASTPGALANEKLFF. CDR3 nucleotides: TGTGCCAGCACCCCTGGGGCGCTGGCTAATGAAAAACTGTTTTTT.